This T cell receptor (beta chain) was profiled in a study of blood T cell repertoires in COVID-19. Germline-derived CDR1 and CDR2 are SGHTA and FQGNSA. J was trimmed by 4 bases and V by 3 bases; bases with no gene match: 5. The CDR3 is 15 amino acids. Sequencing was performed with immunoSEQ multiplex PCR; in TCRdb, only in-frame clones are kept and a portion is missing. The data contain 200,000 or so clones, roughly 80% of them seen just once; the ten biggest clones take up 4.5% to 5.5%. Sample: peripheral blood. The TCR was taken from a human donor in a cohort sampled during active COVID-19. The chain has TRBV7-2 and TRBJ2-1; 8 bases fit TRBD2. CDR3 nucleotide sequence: TGTGCCAGCAGCTTCCGTCGGGGGGGATACAATGAGCAGTTCTTC. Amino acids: CASSFRRGGYNEQFF.